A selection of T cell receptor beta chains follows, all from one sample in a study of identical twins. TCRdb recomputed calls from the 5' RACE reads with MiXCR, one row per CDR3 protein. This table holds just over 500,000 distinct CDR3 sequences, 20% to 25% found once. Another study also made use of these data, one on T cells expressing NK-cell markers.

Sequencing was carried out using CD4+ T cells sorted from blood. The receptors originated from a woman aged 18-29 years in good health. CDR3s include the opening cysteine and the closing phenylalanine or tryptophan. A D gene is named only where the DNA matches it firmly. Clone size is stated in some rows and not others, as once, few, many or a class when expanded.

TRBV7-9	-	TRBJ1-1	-	TGTGCCAGCAGCTTAGGCTCAGGGCGGTTTGGTGAAGCTTTCTTT	CASSLGSGRFGEAFF
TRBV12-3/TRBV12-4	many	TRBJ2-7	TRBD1	TGTGCCAGCAGTGTTAGGACAGGGGGCAGCGAGCAGTACTTC	CASSVRTGGSEQYF
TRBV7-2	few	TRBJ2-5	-	TGTGCCAGCAGCTTAACACTGTTCACCCAGTACTTC	CASSLTLFTQYF
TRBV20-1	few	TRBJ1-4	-	TGCAGTGCTAGAGGGTTTAGCAACAGGGAGGCAACTAATGAAAAACTGTTTTTT	CSARGFSNREATNEKLFF
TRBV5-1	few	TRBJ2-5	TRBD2	TGCGCCAGCAGCTTGGCCCCCCCGACTAGCGGGGGGGTGGAAGAGACCCAGTACTTC	CASSLAPPTSGGVEETQYF
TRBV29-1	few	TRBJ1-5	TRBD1	TGCAGCGTTGGAGAGACAGGGCCCCATCAGCCCCAGCATTTT	CSVGETGPHQPQHF
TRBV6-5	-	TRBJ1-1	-	TGTGCCAGCAGTTACTCGAATGAGAATAGGAACACTGAAGCTTTCTTT	CASSYSNENRNTEAFF
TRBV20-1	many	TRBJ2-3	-	TGCAGTGCTAGAGATCCGCGACCCCTCCGCGATACGCAGTATTTT	CSARDPRPLRDTQYF
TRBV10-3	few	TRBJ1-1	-	TGTGCCACCCCGGTAGTCAATGTCACTGAAGCTTTCTTT	CATPVVNVTEAFF
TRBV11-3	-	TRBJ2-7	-	TGTGCCAGCAGCTTAGAGGCTGGCCACGAGCAGTACTTC	CASSLEAGHEQYF
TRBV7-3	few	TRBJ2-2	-	TGTGCCAGCAGGCCAGCGAACACCGGGGAGCTGTTTTTT	CASRPANTGELFF
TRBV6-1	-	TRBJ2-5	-	TGTGCCAGCAGTCGCGGGAACCTTCAAGAGACCCAGTACTTC	CASSRGNLQETQYF
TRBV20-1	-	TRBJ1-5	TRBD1	TGCAGTGCTAGATATAGTACAGGGGGTTTCAATCAGCCCCAGCATTTT	CSARYSTGGFNQPQHF
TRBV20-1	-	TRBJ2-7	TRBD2	TGCAGTGCTCCTAGCGGGAGTGACTACGAGCAGTACTTC	CSAPSGSDYEQYF
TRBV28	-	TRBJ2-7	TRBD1	TGTGCCATCACCGGGACAGGGACCTACGAGCAGTACTTC	CAITGTGTYEQYF
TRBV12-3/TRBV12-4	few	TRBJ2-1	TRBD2	TGTGCCAGCACCCTTTCGGGGGGTGTCCTCTTC	CASTLSGGVLF
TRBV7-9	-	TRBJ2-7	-	TGTGCCAGCAGCTCCCGGACAGAAACTTCCTACGAGCAGTACTTC	CASSSRTETSYEQYF